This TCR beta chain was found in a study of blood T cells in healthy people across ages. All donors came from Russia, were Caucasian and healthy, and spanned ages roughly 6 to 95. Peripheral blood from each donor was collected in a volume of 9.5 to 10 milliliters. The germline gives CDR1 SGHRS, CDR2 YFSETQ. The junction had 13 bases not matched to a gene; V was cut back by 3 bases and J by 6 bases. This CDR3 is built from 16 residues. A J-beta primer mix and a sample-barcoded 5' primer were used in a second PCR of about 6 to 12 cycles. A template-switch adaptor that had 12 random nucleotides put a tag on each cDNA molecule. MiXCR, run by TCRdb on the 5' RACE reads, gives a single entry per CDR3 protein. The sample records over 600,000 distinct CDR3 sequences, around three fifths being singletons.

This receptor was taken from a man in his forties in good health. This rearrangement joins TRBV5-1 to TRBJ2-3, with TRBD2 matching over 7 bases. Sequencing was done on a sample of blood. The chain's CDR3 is CASSSSSAGVVDTQYF. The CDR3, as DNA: TGCGCCAGCAGCTCCTCTAGCGCGGGAGTTGTGGATACGCAGTATTTT.